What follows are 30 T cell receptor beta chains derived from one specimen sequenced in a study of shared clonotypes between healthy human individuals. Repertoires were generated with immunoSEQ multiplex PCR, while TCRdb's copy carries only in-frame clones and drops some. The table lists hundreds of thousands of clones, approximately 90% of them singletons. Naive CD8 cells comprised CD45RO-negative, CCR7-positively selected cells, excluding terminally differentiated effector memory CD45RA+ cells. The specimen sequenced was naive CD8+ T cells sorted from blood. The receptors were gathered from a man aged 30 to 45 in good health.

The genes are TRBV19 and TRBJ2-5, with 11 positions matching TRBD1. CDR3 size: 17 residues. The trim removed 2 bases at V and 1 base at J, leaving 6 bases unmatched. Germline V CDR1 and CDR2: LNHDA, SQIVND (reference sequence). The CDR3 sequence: CASSISSGTGGQETQYF. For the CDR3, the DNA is TGTGCCAGTAGTATAAGTAGCGGGACAGGGGGCCAAGAGACCCAGTACTTC.

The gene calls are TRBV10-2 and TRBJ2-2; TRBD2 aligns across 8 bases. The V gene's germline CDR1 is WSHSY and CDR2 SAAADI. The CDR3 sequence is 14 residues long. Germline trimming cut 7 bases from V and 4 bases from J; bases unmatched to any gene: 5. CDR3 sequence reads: CASTFGGGTGELFF. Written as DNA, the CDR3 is TGCGCCAGCACCTTCGGGGGGGGCACCGGGGAGCTGTTTTTT.

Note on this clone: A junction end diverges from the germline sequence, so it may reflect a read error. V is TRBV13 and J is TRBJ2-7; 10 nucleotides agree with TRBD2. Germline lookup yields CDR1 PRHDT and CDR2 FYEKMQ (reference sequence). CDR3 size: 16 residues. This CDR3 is CASSLGSSGSSHEQYF. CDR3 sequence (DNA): TGTGCCAGCAGCTTGGGCTCTAGCGGGAGCTCCCACGAGCAGTACTTC.

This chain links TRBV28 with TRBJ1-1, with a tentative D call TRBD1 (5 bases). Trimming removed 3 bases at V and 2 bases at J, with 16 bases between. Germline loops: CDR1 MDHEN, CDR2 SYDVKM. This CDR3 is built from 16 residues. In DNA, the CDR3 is TGTGCCAGCAGTTTGCCCTACACAGGATTTAACACTGAAGCTTTCTTT. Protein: CASSLPYTGFNTEAFF.

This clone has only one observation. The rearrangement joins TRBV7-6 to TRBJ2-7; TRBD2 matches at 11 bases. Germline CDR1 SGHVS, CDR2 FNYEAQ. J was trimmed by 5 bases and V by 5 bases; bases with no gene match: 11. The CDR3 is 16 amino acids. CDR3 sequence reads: CASSPIFSGRVNEQYF. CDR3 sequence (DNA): TGTGCCAGCAGCCCTATCTTTAGCGGGAGGGTCAACGAGCAGTACTTC.

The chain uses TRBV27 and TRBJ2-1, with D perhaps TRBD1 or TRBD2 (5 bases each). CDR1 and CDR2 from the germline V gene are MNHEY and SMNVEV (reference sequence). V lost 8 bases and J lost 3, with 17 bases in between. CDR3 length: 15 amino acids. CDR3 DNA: TGTGCCAGCGGCCCAGAACGGGGCCGCTACAATGAGCAGTTCTTC. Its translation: CASGPERGRYNEQFF.

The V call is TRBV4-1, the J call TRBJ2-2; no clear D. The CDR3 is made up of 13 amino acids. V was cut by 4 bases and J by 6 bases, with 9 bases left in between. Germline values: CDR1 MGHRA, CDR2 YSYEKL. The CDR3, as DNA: TGCGCCAGCAGCCGAGACTTAGCCGGGGAGCTGTTTTTT. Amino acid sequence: CASSRDLAGELFF.

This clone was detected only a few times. CDR3 loop: CASARGVGRGYEQYF. The CDR3 nucleotides are TGCGCCAGCGCCCGGGGGGTCGGGAGGGGGTACGAGCAGTACTTC. The J gene is TRBJ2-7, the V gene TRBV4-3; 8 nucleotides agree with TRBD2. The CDR3 covers 15 residues. The V gene end was trimmed by 8 bases and the J gene end by 4 bases; junction bases not matched to a gene: 13. Germline assignment: CDR1 LGHNA and CDR2 YSLEER.

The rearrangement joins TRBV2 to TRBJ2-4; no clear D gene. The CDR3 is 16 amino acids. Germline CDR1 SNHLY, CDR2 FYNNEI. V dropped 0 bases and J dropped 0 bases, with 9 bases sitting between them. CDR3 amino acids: CASSEAMQLAKNIQYF. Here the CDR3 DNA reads TGTGCCAGCAGTGAAGCGATGCAACTAGCCAAAAACATTCAGTACTTC.

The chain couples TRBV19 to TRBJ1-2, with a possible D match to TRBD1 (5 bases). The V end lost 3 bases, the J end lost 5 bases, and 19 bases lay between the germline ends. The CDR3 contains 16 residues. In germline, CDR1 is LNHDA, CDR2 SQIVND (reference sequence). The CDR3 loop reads CASSIQEQEFVYGYTF. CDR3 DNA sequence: TGTGCCAGTAGTATCCAAGAACAGGAATTTGTGTATGGCTACACCTTC.

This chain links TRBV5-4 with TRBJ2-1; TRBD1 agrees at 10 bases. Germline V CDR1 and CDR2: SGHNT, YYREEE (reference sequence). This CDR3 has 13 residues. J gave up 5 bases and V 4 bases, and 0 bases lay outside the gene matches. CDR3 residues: CASSGTGDNEQFF. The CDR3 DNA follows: TGTGCCAGCAGCGGGACAGGGGACAATGAGCAGTTCTTC.

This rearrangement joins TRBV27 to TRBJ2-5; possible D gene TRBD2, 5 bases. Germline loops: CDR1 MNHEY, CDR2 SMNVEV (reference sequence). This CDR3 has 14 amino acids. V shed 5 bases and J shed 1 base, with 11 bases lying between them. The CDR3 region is CASSGLGSQETQYF. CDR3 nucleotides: TGTGCCAGCAGTGGTCTGGGGAGCCAAGAGACCCAGTACTTC.

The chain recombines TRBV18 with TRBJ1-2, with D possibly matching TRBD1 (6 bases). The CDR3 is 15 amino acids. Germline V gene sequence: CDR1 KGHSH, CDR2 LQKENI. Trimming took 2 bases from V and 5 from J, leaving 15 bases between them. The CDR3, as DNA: TGTGCCAGCTCACCAGGGGTCGGGACAAGTTATGGCTACACCTTC. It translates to CASSPGVGTSYGYTF.

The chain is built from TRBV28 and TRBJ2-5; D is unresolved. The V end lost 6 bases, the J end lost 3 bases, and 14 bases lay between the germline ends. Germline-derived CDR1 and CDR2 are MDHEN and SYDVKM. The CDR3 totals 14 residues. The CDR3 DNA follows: TGTGCCAGCAGGCCTACGAAGCTGGAAGAGACCCAGTACTTC. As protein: CASRPTKLEETQYF.

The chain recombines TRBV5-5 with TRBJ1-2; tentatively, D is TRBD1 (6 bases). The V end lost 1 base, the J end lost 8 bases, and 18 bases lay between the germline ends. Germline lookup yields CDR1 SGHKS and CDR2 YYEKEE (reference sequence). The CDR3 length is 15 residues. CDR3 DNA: TGTGCCAGCAGCTTGAGGACAGACCCTGCGGGGGGCTACACCTTC. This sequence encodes CASSLRTDPAGGYTF.

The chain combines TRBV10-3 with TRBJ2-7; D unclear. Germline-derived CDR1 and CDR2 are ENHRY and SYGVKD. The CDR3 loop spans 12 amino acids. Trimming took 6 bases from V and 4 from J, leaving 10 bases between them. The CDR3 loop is CAISYDTYEQYF. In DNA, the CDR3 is TGTGCCATCAGCTATGACACTTACGAGCAGTACTTC.

The CDR3 spells CASSLVLAGGDRYEQYF. The CDR3 nucleotides read TGCGCCAGCAGCTTGGTCCTAGCGGGAGGGGACAGATACGAGCAGTACTTC. The V and J genes are TRBV5-1 and TRBJ2-7; TRBD2 agrees at 12 bases. This CDR3 spans 17 amino acids. CDR1 SGHRS and CDR2 YFSETQ come from the germline V gene. Trimming removed 0 bases from V and 4 bases from J; junction bases left unmatched: 8.

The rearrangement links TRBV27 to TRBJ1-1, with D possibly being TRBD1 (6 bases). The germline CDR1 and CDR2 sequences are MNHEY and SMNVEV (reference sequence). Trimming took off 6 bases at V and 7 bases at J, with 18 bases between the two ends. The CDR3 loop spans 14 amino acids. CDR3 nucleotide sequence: TGTGCCAGCAGAGGGCAGGGGATATATAATGAAGCTTTCTTT. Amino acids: CASRGQGIYNEAFF.

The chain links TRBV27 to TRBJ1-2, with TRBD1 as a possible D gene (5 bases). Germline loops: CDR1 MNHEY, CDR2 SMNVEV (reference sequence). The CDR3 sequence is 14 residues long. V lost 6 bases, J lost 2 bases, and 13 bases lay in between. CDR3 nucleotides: TGTGCCAGCAGCCAAACTGACAGAAACTATGGCTACACCTTC. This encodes CASSQTDRNYGYTF.

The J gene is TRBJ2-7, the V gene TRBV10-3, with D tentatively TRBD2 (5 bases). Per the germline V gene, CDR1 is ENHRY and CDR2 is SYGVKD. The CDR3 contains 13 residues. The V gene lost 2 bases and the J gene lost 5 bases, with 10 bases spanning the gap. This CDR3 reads CAISEALGDEQYF. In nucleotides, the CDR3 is TGTGCCATCAGTGAGGCCCTCGGGGACGAGCAGTACTTC.

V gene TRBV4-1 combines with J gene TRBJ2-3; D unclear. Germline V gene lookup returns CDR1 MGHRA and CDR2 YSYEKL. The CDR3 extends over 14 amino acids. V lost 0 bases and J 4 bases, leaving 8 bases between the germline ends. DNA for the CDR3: TGCGCCAGCAGCCAAGATCCGGGTGCAGATACGCAGTATTTT. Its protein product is CASSQDPGADTQYF.

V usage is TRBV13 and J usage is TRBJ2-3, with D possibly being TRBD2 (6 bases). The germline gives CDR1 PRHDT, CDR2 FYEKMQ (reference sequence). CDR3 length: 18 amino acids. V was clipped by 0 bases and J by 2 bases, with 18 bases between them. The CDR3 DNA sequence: TGTGCCAGCAGCTTAGGGGGGCCCGGGAGCCATGTCACAGATACGCAGTATTTT. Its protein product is CASSLGGPGSHVTDTQYF.

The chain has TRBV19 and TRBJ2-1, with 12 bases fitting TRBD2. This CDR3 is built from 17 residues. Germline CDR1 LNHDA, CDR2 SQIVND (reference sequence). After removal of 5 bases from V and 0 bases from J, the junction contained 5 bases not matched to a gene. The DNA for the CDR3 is TGTGCCAGTAGTGAGTCTAGCGGGAGGGACTCCTACAATGAGCAGTTCTTC. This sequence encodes CASSESSGRDSYNEQFF. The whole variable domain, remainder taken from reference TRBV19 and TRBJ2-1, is DGGITQSPKYLFRKEGQNVTLSCEQNLNHDAMYWYRQDPGQGLRLIYYSQIVNDFQKGDIAEGYSVSREKKESFPLTVTSAQKNPTAFYLCASSESSGRDSYNEQFFGPGTRLTVL.

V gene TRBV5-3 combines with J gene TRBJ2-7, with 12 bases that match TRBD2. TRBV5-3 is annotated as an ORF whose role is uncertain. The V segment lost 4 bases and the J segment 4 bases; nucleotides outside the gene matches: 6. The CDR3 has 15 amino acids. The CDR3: CARSLTSGSLYEQYF. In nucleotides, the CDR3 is TGTGCCAGAAGCCTGACTAGCGGGAGTTTATACGAGCAGTACTTC.

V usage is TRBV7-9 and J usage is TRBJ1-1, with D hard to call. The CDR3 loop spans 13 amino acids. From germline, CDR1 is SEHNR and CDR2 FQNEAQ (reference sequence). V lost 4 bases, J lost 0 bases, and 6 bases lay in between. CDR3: CASSSPLNTEAFF. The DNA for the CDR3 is TGTGCCAGCAGCTCTCCACTGAACACTGAAGCTTTCTTT.

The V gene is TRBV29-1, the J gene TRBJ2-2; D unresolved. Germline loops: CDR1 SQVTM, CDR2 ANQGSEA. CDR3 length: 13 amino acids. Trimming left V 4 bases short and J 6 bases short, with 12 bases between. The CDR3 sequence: CSVAPIASGELFF. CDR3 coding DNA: TGCAGCGTTGCCCCAATCGCGTCCGGGGAGCTGTTTTTT.

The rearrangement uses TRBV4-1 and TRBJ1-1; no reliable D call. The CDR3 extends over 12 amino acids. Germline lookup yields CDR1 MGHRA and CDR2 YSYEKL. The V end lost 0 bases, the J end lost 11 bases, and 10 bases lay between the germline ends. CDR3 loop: CASSQDHILAFF. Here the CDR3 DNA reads TGCGCCAGCAGCCAAGATCACATTCTGGCTTTCTTT.

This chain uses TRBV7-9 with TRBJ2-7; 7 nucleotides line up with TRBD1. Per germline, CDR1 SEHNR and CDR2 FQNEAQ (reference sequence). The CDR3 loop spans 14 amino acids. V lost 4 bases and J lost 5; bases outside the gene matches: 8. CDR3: CASSSGQNWDEQYF. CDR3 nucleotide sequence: TGTGCCAGCAGCTCGGGACAGAATTGGGACGAGCAGTACTTC.

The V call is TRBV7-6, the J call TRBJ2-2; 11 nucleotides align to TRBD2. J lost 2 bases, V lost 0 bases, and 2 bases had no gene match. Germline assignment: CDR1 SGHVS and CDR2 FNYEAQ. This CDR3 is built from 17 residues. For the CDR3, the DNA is TGTGCCAGCAGCTTAGCTACTAGCGGGAGTAACACCGGGGAGCTGTTTTTT. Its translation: CASSLATSGSNTGELFF. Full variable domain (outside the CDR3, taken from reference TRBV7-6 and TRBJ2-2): GAGVSQSPRYKVTKRGQDVALRCDPISGHVSLYWYRQALGQGPEFLTYFNYEAQQDKSGLPNDRFSAERPEGSISTLTIQRTEQRDSAMYRCASSLATSGSNTGELFFGEGSRLTVL.

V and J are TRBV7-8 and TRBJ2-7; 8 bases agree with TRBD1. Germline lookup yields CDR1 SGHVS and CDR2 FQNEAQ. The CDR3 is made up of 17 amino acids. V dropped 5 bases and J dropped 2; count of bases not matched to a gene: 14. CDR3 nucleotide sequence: TGTGCCAGCAGCCTAGGTGCTCCCGGGACAGGAGCCTACGAGCAGTACTTC. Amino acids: CASSLGAPGTGAYEQYF.